This T cell receptor beta chain is from a study of CD8 T cells in Susac syndrome. The J segment lost 4 bases and the V segment lost 0 bases, leaving 5 bases of the junction unmatched. CDR3 length equals 17 residues. Per the germline V gene, CDR1 is SGDLS and CDR2 is YYNGEE. Negative isolation was applied to CD8+ and CD4+ T cells, and FACS enrichment was applied to TEMRA cells. Random-hexamer reverse transcription was applied to roughly 0.45 to 1 ug RNA. TCRdb ran MiXCR on the immunoSEQ multiplex PCR reads and lists one entry per CDR3 protein. The sample consists of about 130,000 distinct CDR3 sequences, around 94% of them appearing once.

The specimen was CD4+ T cells from PBMCs. This clonotype was obtained from a human donor with multiple sclerosis. This chain links TRBV9 with TRBJ2-6, with 9 bases that match TRBD1. The CDR3, as DNA: TGTGCCAGCAGCGTAGGTACAGGGGGCAAAGGGGCCAACGTCCTGACTTTC. It encodes CASSVGTGGKGANVLTF. The full variable domain, completed using reference TRBV9 and TRBJ2-6, is DSGVTQTPKHLITATGQRVTLRCSPRSGDLSVYWYQQSLDQGLQFLIQYYNGEERAKGNILERFSAQQFPDLHSELNLSSLELGDSALYFCASSVGTGGKGANVLTFGAGSRLTVL.